Presented here are 12 T cell receptor beta chains from one specimen sequenced in a study of blood T cells in healthy people across ages. The use of a sample-barcoded 5' primer and a J-beta primer mix characterized a second PCR of roughly 7 to 12 cycles. TCRdb re-analysed the 5' RACE reads in MiXCR, keeping a single row per CDR3 protein. Among a few hundred thousand distinct CDR3 sequences listed, 45% to 60% were seen once. Sequenced material: blood. These receptors came from a man aged 60 to 69 in good health.

V usage is TRBV29-1 and J usage is TRBJ2-1; 7 bases are a match to TRBD1. Germline values: CDR1 SQVTM, CDR2 ANQGSEA. The CDR3 totals 15 residues. After removal of 7 bases from V and 6 bases from J, the junction contained 15 bases not matched to a gene. The CDR3 protein is CSAEIDRDLVNEQFF. The CDR3 nucleotides are TGCAGCGCAGAGATCGACAGGGATTTGGTCAATGAGCAGTTCTTC.

This clonotype was seen a handful of times. The gene calls are TRBV7-2 and TRBJ2-7; D perhaps matches TRBD2 (5 bases). The CDR3 extends over 14 amino acids. Germline V CDR1 and CDR2: SGHTA, FQGNSA. V lost 5 bases and J 2 bases, leaving 13 bases between the germline ends. The CDR3 loop reads CASSPLAKPYEQYF. The CDR3 DNA follows: TGTGCCAGCAGCCCATTAGCGAAGCCCTACGAGCAGTACTTC.

The V and J genes are TRBV20-1 and TRBJ2-7, with D perhaps matching TRBD2 (5 bases). The V end was cut by 2 bases, the J end by 5 bases, with 16 bases between. Germline loops: CDR1 DFQATT, CDR2 SNEGSKA (reference sequence). The CDR3 sequence is 14 residues long. This chain's CDR3 is CSARRAGSVNEQYF. In DNA, the CDR3 is TGCAGTGCTAGAAGGGCAGGTAGCGTGAACGAGCAGTACTTC.

The chain links TRBV7-3 to TRBJ2-3, with TRBD2 matching 11 bases. The trim removed 7 bases at V and 4 bases at J, leaving 7 bases unmatched. Germline CDR1 SGHTA, CDR2 FQGTGA. The CDR3 is made up of 15 amino acids. The CDR3 DNA sequence: TGTGCCAGCACATTAGCGGGAGGGCGCGCAGATACGCAGTATTTT. It is translated as CASTLAGGRADTQYF.

This clonotype was seen just once. The chain joins TRBV5-4 to TRBJ2-1; the D gene is possibly TRBD2 (6 bases). With 0 bases removed from V and 6 bases from J, the gap between germline ends came to 13 bases. The CDR3 has 15 amino acids. Germline V lookup: CDR1 SGHNT, CDR2 YYREEE (reference sequence). The CDR3 region is CASSLVGTGFNEQFF. The CDR3 DNA sequence: TGTGCCAGCAGCTTGGTGGGGACTGGATTCAATGAGCAGTTCTTC.

V is TRBV5-4 and J is TRBJ1-1; D gene unclear. Germline-derived CDR1 and CDR2 are SGHNT and YYREEE (reference sequence). V was cut by 2 bases and J by 7 bases, with 9 bases left in between. CDR3 length: 12 residues. The CDR3 sequence: CASSFPKGEAFF. Here the CDR3 DNA reads TGTGCCAGCAGCTTCCCCAAGGGTGAAGCTTTCTTT.

The chain joins TRBV15 to TRBJ2-3; 7 bases are a match to TRBD2. Germline-derived CDR1 and CDR2 are LNHNV and YYDKDF (reference sequence). Trimming at V came to 0 bases and at J to 0 bases, leaving 6 bases not matched to a gene. The CDR3 runs to 17 residues. The CDR3 DNA follows: TGTGCCACCAGCAGAGACCCTAGCGGCACTAGCACAGATACGCAGTATTTT. It yields the protein CATSRDPSGTSTDTQYF.

This clonotype was detected a few times. The V call is TRBV27, the J call TRBJ2-1; tentatively, D is TRBD2 (6 bases). V was cut by 3 bases and J by 6 bases, with 18 bases left in between. The CDR3 extends over 16 amino acids. Germline lookup yields CDR1 MNHEY and CDR2 SMNVEV (reference sequence). CDR3 sequence reads: CASSFPLGGRINEQFF. The DNA for the CDR3 is TGTGCCAGCAGTTTCCCATTGGGGGGTCGGATCAATGAGCAGTTCTTC.

The J gene is TRBJ1-2, the V gene TRBV5-1; 8 nucleotides align to TRBD1. CDR3 size: 13 residues. Germline assignment: CDR1 SGHRS and CDR2 YFSETQ. The junction had 5 bases not matched to a gene; V was cut back by 4 bases and J by 6 bases. The CDR3 DNA reads TGCGCCAGCAGCCTTACAGGGGGGAATGGCTACACCTTC. Amino acid sequence: CASSLTGGNGYTF.

The chain links TRBV4-2 to TRBJ2-6; D is undetermined. Trimming removed 0 bases from V and 2 bases from J, with 5 bases in between. This CDR3 is 15 amino acids long. Germline V gene sequence: CDR1 LGHNA, CDR2 YNFKEQ. In nucleotides, the CDR3 is TGTGCCAGCAGCCAAGATGGGGCTGGGGCCAACGTCCTGACTTTC. It encodes CASSQDGAGANVLTF.

The chain carries TRBV12-5 and TRBJ1-6; possibly TRBD1 for D (6 bases). Trimming took off 5 bases at V and 8 bases at J, with 13 bases between the two ends. The CDR3 has 14 amino acids. CDR1 and CDR2 (germline): LGHNT, FRNRAP. Here the CDR3 DNA reads TGTGCTAGTGGTCCGGGACAAGCGTATTCACCCCTCCACTTT. It codes for CASGPGQAYSPLHF.

This clonotype showed up many times. The V call is TRBV7-2, the J call TRBJ2-1; D is possibly TRBD2 (7 bases). The CDR3 has 14 amino acids. Germline V lookup: CDR1 SGHTA, CDR2 FQGNSA. The V and J ends lost 1 base and 5 bases respectively, with 9 bases between them. CDR3: CASSLGGGNNEQFF. The CDR3, as DNA: TGTGCCAGCAGCTTAGGGGGGGGCAACAATGAGCAGTTCTTC. Combining the CDR3 with reference TRBV7-2 and TRBJ2-1 gives the whole variable domain GAGVSQSPSNKVTEKGKDVELRCDPISGHTALYWYRQSLGQGLEFLIYFQGNSAPDKSGLPSDRFSAERTGGSVSTLTIQRTQQEDSAVYLCASSLGGGNNEQFFGPGTRLTVL.